The 10 T cell receptor beta chains below were found in one sample sequenced in a study of blood T cell repertoires in COVID-19. Assay used: immunoSEQ multiplex PCR; TCRdb lists only in-frame clones, some missing. Counted here are under 200,000 clones, almost 85% occurring once; the ten biggest clones make up 7.5% to 8%. The sequencing sample was made of peripheral blood. Receptor source: a man in his forties who had recovered from COVID-19.

V gene TRBV5-8 combines with J gene TRBJ2-1, with 10 bases matching TRBD1. Germline V gene sequence: CDR1 SGHTS, CDR2 YDEGEE. J gave up 7 bases and V 4 bases, and 5 bases lay outside the gene matches. The CDR3 sequence is 14 residues long. The CDR3 is CASSPGQGWNEQFF. In DNA, the CDR3 is TGTGCCAGCAGCCCGGGACAGGGGTGGAATGAGCAGTTCTTC.

The V gene is TRBV6-1, the J gene TRBJ1-6; 9 bases agree with TRBD1. CDR1 is MNHNS, CDR2 SASEGT, per germline. V lost 3 bases to trimming and J lost 8 bases; unmatched junction nucleotides: 2. This CDR3 is 14 amino acids long. As DNA, the CDR3 is TGTGCCAGCAGTGACGACAGGGGGTATTCACCCCTCCACTTT. Translating it yields CASSDDRGYSPLHF.

V is TRBV24-1 and J is TRBJ1-1; D unresolved. CDR3 length equals 11 residues. With 7 bases removed from V and 1 base from J, the gap between germline ends came to 3 bases. Per the germline V gene, CDR1 is KGHDR and CDR2 is SFDVKD. In DNA form, the CDR3 reads TGTGCCACCAGCAAGAACACTGAAGCTTTCTTT. It specifies CATSKNTEAFF.

This clone was detected only once. The chain has TRBV18 and TRBJ2-7, with TRBD1 matching over 10 bases. Germline trimming cut 6 bases from V and 9 bases from J; bases unmatched to any gene: 14. Germline CDR1 KGHSH, CDR2 LQKENI. The CDR3 runs 15 residues. The CDR3 loop reads CASSRTGTGEFGQYF. The DNA of the CDR3 is TGTGCCAGCTCCCGGACCGGGACAGGGGAGTTTGGGCAGTACTTC.

The rearrangement uses TRBV3-1 (or the pseudogene TRBV3-2) and TRBJ2-2; perhaps TRBD1 as D (6 bases). Germline lookup yields CDR1 LGHDT and CDR2 YNNKEL (reference sequence). V shed 4 bases and J shed 7 bases, with 16 bases lying between them. The CDR3 consists of 15 residues. The CDR3 region is CASSPMAGADGELFF. CDR3 bases: TGTGCCAGCAGCCCTATGGCAGGGGCGGACGGGGAGCTGTTTTTT.

This clone occurred once. Its ends do not fully match the called genes, so a read error is possible. The V call is TRBV19, the J call TRBJ1-5; D unresolved. The V gene's germline CDR1 is LNHDA and CDR2 SQIVND (reference sequence). This CDR3 is built from 15 residues. The CDR3 DNA reads as TGTGCCAGTAGTATGTTCCGGGGTGGCAACCAGCCCCAGCATTTT. This sequence encodes CASSMFRGGNQPQHF.

This clone was recorded a few times. CDR3 in amino acids: CASSLEDRDYSPLHF. CDR3 DNA: TGTGCCAGCAGCTTAGAGGACAGGGATTATTCACCCCTCCACTTT. The rearrangement uses TRBV5-5 and TRBJ1-6; 8 positions agree with TRBD1. This CDR3 region has 15 residues. J lost 8 bases, V lost 2 bases, and 6 bases had no gene match. Germline V lookup: CDR1 SGHKS, CDR2 YYEKEE (reference sequence).

V gene TRBV6-2 or TRBV6-3 combines with J gene TRBJ1-3; unclear D gene. V lost 0 bases, J lost 3 bases, and 12 bases lay in between. The CDR3 totals 16 residues. CDR1 is MNHEY, CDR2 SVGEGT, per germline. The CDR3 DNA reads TGTGCCAGCAGTTACTCGCAGGCTGGACTTGGAAACACCATATATTTT. Protein sequence: CASSYSQAGLGNTIYF.

The genes are TRBV10-2 and TRBJ2-7; 8 nucleotides align to TRBD1. The CDR3 spans 14 residues. V trimming: 0 bases; J trimming: 2 bases; junction bases outside the gene matches: 0. CDR1 WSHSY and CDR2 SAAADI come from the germline V gene. The CDR3 spells CASSESRGPYEQYF. The CDR3 DNA sequence: TGCGCCAGCAGTGAGTCCAGGGGGCCCTACGAGCAGTACTTC.

The V gene is TRBV10-3, the J gene TRBJ1-1, with D unclear. Germline CDR1 reads ENHRY; CDR2 reads SYGVKD. V lost 8 bases and J lost 3, with 19 bases in between. This CDR3 is built from 15 residues. CDR3 DNA sequence: TGTGCCATCCCGGGTGAGCCCAGCAAGTACACTGAAGCTTTCTTT. This codes for CAIPGEPSKYTEAFF.